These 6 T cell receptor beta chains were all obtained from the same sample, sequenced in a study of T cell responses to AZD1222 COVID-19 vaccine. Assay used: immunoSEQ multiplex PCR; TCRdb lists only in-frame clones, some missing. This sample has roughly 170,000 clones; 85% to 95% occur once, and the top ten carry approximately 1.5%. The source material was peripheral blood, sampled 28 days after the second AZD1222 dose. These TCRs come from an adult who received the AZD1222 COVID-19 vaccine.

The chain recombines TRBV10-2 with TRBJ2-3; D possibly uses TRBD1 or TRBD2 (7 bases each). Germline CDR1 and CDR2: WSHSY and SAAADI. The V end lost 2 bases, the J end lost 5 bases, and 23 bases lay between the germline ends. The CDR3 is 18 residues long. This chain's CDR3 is CASSERGRSGKGEDTQYF. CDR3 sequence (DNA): TGCGCCAGCAGTGAGAGGGGGCGGAGCGGGAAGGGCGAAGATACGCAGTATTTT.

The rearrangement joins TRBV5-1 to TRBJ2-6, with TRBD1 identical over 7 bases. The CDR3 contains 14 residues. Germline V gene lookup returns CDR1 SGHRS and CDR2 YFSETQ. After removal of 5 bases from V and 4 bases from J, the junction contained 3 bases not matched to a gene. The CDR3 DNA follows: TGCGCCAGCAGAACAGGGGACGGGGCCAACGTCCTGACTTTC. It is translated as CASRTGDGANVLTF.

In nucleotides, the CDR3 is TGCGCCAGCAGTCAATCGAGGCGGGATTCGGGGAACAATGAGCAGTTCTTC. This encodes CASSQSRRDSGNNEQFF. This sequence joins TRBV23-1 and TRBJ2-1; possible D gene TRBD2, 6 bases. TRBV23-1 is designated an ORF whose function remains uncertain. Trimming stripped 0 bases from V and 5 bases from J, with 17 bases between. The length of the CDR3 is 17 residues.

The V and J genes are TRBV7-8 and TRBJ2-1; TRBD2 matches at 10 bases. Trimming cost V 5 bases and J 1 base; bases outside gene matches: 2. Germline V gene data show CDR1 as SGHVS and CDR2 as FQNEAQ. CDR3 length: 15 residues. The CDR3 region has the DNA TGTGCCAGCAGCAATAGCGGGGGGTCCTACAATGAGCAGTTCTTC. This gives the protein CASSNSGGSYNEQFF.

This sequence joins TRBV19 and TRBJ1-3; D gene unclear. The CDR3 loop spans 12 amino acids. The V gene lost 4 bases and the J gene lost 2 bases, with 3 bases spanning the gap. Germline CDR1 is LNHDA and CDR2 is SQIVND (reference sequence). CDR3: CASSRTGNTIYF. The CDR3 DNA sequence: TGTGCCAGTAGTAGAACTGGAAACACCATATATTTT.

This CDR3 reads CASSSLTNRAGELFF. CDR3 in DNA: TGTGCCAGCAGCTCCTTAACGAACAGGGCCGGGGAGCTGTTTTTT. The chain is built from TRBV11-3 and TRBJ2-2; D possibly corresponds to TRBD1 (6 bases). Trimming shortened V by 4 bases and J by 6 bases, and 15 bases separated the two germline ends. The CDR3 totals 15 residues. CDR1 is SGHNT, CDR2 YENEEA, per germline.